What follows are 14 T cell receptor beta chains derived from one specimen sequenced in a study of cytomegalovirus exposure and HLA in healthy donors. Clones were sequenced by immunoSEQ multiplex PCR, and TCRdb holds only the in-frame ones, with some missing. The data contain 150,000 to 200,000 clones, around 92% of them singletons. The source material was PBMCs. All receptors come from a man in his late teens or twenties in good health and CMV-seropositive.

This chain's CDR3 is CASSVFGSTDTQYF. CDR3 nucleotide sequence: TGTGCCAGCAGCGTGTTCGGTAGCACAGATACGCAGTATTTT. The rearrangement joins TRBV9 to TRBJ2-3; D is unresolved. Germline V gene lookup returns CDR1 SGDLS and CDR2 YYNGEE. The CDR3 extends over 14 amino acids. Trimming shortened V by 2 bases and J by 0 bases, and 7 bases separated the two germline ends.

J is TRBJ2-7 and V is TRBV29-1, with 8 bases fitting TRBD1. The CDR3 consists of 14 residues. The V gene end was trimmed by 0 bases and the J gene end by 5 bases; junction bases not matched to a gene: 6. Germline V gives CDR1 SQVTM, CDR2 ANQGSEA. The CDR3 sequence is CSVEDKGQGDEQYF. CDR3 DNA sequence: TGCAGCGTTGAAGATAAAGGACAGGGCGACGAGCAGTACTTC.

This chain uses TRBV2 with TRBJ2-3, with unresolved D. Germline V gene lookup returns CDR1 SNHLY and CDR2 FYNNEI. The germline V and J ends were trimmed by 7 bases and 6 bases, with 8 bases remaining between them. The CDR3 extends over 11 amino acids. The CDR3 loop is CASITQDTQYF. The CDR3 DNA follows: TGTGCCAGCATTACCCAGGATACGCAGTATTTT.

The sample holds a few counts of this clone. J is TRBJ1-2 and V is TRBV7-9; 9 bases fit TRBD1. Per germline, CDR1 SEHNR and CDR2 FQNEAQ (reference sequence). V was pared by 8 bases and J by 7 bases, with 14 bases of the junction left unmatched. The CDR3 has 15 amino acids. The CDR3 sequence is CASVNLGQGLGGYTF. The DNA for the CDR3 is TGTGCCAGCGTAAACCTTGGACAGGGGTTGGGTGGCTACACCTTC.

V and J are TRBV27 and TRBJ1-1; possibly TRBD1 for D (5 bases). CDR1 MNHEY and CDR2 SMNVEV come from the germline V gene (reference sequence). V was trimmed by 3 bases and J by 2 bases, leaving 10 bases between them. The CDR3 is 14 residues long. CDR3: CASSFRRGNTEAFF. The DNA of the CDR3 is TGTGCCAGCAGTTTCCGGCGGGGCAACACTGAAGCTTTCTTT.

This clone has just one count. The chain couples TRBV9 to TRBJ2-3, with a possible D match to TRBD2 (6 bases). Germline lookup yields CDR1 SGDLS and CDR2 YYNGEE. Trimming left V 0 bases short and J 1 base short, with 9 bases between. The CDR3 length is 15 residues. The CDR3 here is CASSVESSGTDTQYF. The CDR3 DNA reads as TGTGCCAGCAGCGTAGAGTCTAGCGGCACAGATACGCAGTATTTT.

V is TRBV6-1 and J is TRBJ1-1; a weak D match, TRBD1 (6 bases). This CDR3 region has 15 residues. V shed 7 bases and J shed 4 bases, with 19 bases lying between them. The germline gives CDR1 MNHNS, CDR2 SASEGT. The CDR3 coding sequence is TGTGCCAGCACCCCAAGGGGGTCCGGCGCCACTGAAGCTTTCTTT. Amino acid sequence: CASTPRGSGATEAFF.

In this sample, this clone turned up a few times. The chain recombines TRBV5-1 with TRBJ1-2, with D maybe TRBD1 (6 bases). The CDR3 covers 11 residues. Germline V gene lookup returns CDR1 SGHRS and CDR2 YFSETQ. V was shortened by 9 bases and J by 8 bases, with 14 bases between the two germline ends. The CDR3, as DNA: TGCGCCACCAGGGACATCGGGGGCTACACCTTC. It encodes CATRDIGGYTF.

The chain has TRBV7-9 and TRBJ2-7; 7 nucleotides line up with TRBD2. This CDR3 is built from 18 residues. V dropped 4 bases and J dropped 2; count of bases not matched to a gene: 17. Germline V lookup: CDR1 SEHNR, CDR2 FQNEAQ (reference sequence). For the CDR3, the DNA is TGTGCCAGCAGCTCGTCACAGCTCTATAGCGGGTTACCCTACGAGCAGTACTTC. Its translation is CASSSSQLYSGLPYEQYF.

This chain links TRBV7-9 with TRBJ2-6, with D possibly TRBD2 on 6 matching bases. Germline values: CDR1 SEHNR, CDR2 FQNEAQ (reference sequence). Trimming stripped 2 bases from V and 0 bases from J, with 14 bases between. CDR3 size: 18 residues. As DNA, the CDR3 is TGTGCCAGCAGCTTAATGCGGGGTATCCTCTCTGGGGCCAACGTCCTGACTTTC. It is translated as CASSLMRGILSGANVLTF.

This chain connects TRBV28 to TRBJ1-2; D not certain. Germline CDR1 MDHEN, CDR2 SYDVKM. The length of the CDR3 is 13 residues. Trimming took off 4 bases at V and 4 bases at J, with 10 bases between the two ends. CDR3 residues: CASSSEEVYGYTF. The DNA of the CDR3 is TGTGCCAGCAGTTCGGAGGAGGTCTATGGCTACACCTTC.

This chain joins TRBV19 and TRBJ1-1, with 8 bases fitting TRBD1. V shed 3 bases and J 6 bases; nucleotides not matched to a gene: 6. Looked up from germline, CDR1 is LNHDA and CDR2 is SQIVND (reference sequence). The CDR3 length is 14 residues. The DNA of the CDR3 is TGTGCCAGTAGTATCCCGGACAGGGAAGCTGAAGCTTTCTTT. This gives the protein CASSIPDREAEAFF.

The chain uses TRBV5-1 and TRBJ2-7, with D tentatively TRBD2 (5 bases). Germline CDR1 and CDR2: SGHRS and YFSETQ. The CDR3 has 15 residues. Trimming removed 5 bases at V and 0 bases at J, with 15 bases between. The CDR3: CASSLPRAGSYEQYF. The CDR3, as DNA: TGCGCCAGCAGTCTCCCGCGGGCAGGCTCCTACGAGCAGTACTTC.

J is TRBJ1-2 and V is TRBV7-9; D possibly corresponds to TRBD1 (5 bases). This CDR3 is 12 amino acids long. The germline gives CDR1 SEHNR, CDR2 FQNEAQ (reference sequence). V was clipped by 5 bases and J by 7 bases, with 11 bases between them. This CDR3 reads CASSLQGAGYTF. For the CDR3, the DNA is TGTGCCAGCAGCCTTCAGGGTGCTGGCTACACCTTC.